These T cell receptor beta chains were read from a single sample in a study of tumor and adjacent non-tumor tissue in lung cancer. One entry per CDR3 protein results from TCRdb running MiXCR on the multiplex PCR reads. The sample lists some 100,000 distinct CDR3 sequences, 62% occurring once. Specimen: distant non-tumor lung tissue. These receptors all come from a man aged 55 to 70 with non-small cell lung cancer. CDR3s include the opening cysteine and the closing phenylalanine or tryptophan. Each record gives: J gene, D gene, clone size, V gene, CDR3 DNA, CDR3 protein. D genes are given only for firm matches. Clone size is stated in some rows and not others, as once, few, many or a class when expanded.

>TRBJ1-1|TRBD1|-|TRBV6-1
TGTGCCAGTAGTCGGACAGGGGTTGAAGCTTTCTTT
CASSRTGVEAFF
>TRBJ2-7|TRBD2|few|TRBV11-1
TGTGCCAGCAGCTCGAGGACTAGCGGAACCTACGGGCAGTACTTC
CASSSRTSGTYGQYF
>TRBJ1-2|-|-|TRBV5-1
TGCACCAGCAGCTTACTAGGGGGCTATGGCTACACCTTC
CTSSLLGGYGYTF
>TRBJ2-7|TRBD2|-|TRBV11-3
TGTGCCACTAGGAGGGCTAGCGGAAGCTCCTACGAACAGTACTTC
CATRRASGSSYEQYF
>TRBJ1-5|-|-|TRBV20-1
TGCAGTGCTAGCCCCCGGGATGAGAAGGCCCAGCATTTT
CSASPRDEKAQHF
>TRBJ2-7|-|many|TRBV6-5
TGTGCCAGCAGCCCCCCAGACGTTCCCACCTACGAGCAGTACTTC
CASSPPDVPTYEQYF
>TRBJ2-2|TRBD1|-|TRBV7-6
TGTGCCAGCAGCTTAGCCGGGACAGGGAACACCGGGGAGCCGTTTTTT
CASSLAGTGNTGEPFF
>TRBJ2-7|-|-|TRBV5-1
TGCGCCAGCAGCTTGTCCGAGCAGTACTTC
CASSLSEQYF
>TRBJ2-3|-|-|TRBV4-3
TGCGCCAGCAGCCAAGTCCTAACGGGAACCACGGGTATGCAGTATTTT
CASSQVLTGTTGMQYF
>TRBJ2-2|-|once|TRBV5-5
TGTGCCAGCAGTTTTTTCTCTTCGGACACCGGGGAGCTGTTTTTT
CASSFFSSDTGELFF
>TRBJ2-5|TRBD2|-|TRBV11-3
TGTGCCAGCAGCTTAGATGCGGGAGACGAGGAGATCCATTACTTC
CASSLDAGDEEIHYF
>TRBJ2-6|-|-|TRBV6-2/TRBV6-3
TGTGCCGGATCCGGGGCCTCTAGGGCCAACTTCCTGACTTTC
CAGSGASRANFLTF